One and the same sample provided the 4 T cell receptor beta chains below, sequenced in a study of blood T cell repertoires in COVID-19. TCRdb's table, derived via immunoSEQ multiplex PCR, lists solely in-frame clones and lacks some. The repertoire includes around 130,000 clones, roughly 79% of them detected once, and 20% to 25% sits in the top ten. Source material: peripheral blood. Source of these receptors: a man older than 75 with acute or convalescent COVID-19.

This clone came up once. V usage is TRBV5-4 and J usage is TRBJ1-2; TRBD1 aligns across 7 bases. This CDR3 region has 13 residues. Trimming cost V 3 bases and J 8 bases; bases outside gene matches: 7. In germline, CDR1 is SGHNT, CDR2 YYREEE (reference sequence). The CDR3 nucleotides are TGTGCCAGCAGCTACGACAGGGCGGGGGGCTACACCTTC. Translating gives CASSYDRAGGYTF.

The chain links TRBV12-5 to TRBJ1-5, with D unclear. CDR1 and CDR2 (germline): LGHNT, FRNRAP. The CDR3 contains 14 residues. V lost 7 bases to trimming and J lost 3 bases, with 13 bases between them. The CDR3 DNA reads TGTGCTAGTGCCCTTGGGCCTACCAATCAGCCCCAGCATTTT. Its protein product is CASALGPTNQPQHF.

V usage is TRBV4-3 and J usage is TRBJ1-5, with a tentative D call TRBD1 (5 bases). The V end lost 1 base, the J end lost 3 bases, and 16 bases lay between the germline ends. The germline V gene encodes CDR1 LGHNA and CDR2 YSLEER. There are 17 residues in the CDR3. The CDR3 region has the DNA TGCGCCAGCAGCCAAGCAACAAGGGGACTGATCAATCAGCCCCAGCATTTT. Translated, it gives CASSQATRGLINQPQHF.

The V gene is TRBV5-1, the J gene TRBJ1-1; weak D call: TRBD1 (5 bases). Germline V gene sequence: CDR1 SGHRS, CDR2 YFSETQ. V was cut by 5 bases and J by 0 bases, with 11 bases left in between. CDR3 length: 14 residues. The CDR3 loop reads CASRNGQVNTEAFF. DNA for the CDR3: TGCGCCAGCAGGAACGGACAAGTGAACACTGAAGCTTTCTTT. The full variable domain, in which reference TRBV5-1 and TRBJ1-1 provide the parts outside the CDR3, is KAGVTQTPRYLIKTRGQQVTLSCSPISGHRSVSWYQQTPGQGLQFLFEYFSETQRNKGNFPGRFSGRQFSNSRSEMNVSTLELGDSALYLCASRNGQVNTEAFFGQGTRLTVV.